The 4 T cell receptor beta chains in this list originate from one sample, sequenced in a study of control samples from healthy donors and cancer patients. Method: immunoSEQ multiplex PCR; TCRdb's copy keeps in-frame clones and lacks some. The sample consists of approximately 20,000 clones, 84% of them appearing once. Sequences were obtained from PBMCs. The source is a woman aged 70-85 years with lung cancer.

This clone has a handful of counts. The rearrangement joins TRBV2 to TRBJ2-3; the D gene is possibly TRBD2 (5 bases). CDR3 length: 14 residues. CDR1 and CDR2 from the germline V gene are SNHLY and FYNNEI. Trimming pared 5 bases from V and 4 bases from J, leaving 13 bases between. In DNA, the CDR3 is TGTGCCAGCAGTAGCGGTGAGGCTCCAGATACGCAGTATTTT. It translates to CASSSGEAPDTQYF.

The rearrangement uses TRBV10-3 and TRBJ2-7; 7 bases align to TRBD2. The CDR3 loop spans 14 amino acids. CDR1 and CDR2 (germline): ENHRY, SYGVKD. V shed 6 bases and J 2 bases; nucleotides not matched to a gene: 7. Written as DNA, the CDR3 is TGTGCCATCAGAACCGGGACTAATACCTACGAGCAGTACTTC. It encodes CAIRTGTNTYEQYF.

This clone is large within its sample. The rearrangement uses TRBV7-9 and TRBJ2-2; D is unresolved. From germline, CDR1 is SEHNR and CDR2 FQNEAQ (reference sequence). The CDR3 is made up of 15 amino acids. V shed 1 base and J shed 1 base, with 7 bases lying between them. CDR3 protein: CASSLVRGNTGELFF. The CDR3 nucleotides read TGTGCCAGCAGCTTAGTACGCGGGAACACCGGGGAGCTGTTTTTT.

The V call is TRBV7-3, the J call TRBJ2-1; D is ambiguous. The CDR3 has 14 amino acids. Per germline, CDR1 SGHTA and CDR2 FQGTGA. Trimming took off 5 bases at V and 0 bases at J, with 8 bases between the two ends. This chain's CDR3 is CASSLTPSYNEQFF. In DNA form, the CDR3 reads TGTGCCAGCAGCCTCACCCCCTCCTACAATGAGCAGTTCTTC.